The T cell receptor (beta chain) described here comes from a study of blood T cell repertoires in COVID-19. Study in general: The United States, Italy and Spain supplied acute and convalescent COVID-19 samples. Sources were T cells, B-cell-depleted T cells, or PBMCs; the material itself was cDNA or gDNA.

The V and J ends lost 0 bases and 9 bases, in that order; junction bases with no gene match: 5. Germline loops: CDR1 GTSNPN, CDR2 SVGIG (reference sequence). This CDR3 comprises 14 residues. In the authors' workflow: Quantification of nucleated cells was approximated via reference gene primer amplification. The protocol was immunoSEQ multiplex PCR, while the TCRdb copy is restricted to in-frame clones and leaves out a portion. V and J calls and clone size are as listed in that table; D and trimming were resolved from the DNA. In the table there are roughly 250,000 clones, about 70% of which are singletons.

The sample comprised peripheral blood. This chain links TRBV30 with TRBJ2-4; 10 bases agree with TRBD2. This TCR came from an elderly woman with acute or convalescent COVID-19. CDR3 bases: TGTGCCTGGAGTGTATCTAGCGGGAGTGTCATTCAGTACTTC. Its translation is CAWSVSSGSVIQYF.